The present T cell receptor beta chain was sequenced within a study of PD-1 blockade in classical Hodgkin lymphoma. Study-level results: Relative to healthy donors, newly diagnosed patients reportedly had lower baseline TCR diversity, which was reported as lower still in relapsed/refractory patients. Newly diagnosed patients and complete responders had comparable diversity at baseline. What drove the repertoire differences, possibly disease activity or prior therapy, has not been defined.

This clone has more than one count but fewer than ten. Antigen specificity is unknown. CDR3 length: 14 residues. V dropped 8 bases and J dropped 7; count of bases not matched to a gene: 4. Germline CDR1 and CDR2: SEHNR and FQNEAQ (reference sequence). Every patient had relapsed following autologous stem cell transplantation, and cohorts differed in brentuximab vedotin exposure. Thawed PBMCs were the source of CD4+ T cells, purified by magnetic negative selection. TCRdb's copy holds only in-frame clones and misses some; the assay was immunoSEQ multiplex PCR. The table shows over 25,000 clones, with about 74% occurring only once.

Sequenced material: CD4+ T cells from blood, taken at baseline. This sequence was found in a human donor with classical Hodgkin lymphoma. The chain carries TRBV7-9 and TRBJ1-6; 11 bases are a match to TRBD1. The CDR3 nucleotides read TGTGCCAGCGCTTGGGACAGGGGGAATTCACCCCTCCACTTT. Residues: CASAWDRGNSPLHF.